This TCR beta chain was sequenced for a study of shared clonotypes between healthy human individuals. Generated by immunoSEQ multiplex PCR, the TCRdb table keeps only in-frame clones and is missing some. The sample carries hundreds of thousands of clones, around two thirds recorded once. CDR1 and CDR2 from the germline V gene are MGHRA and YSYEKL. V lost 0 bases to trimming and J lost 4 bases; unmatched junction nucleotides: 3. The CDR3 is 16 amino acids. Sample: memory CD4+ T cells sorted from blood. The sample's subset: CD45RA-negative fraction. This chain connects TRBV4-1 to TRBJ2-1; 10 nucleotides match TRBD2. This TCR was recovered from a young man in good health. This chain's CDR3 is CASSQDLLAGYNEQFF. In nucleotides, the CDR3 is TGCGCCAGCAGCCAAGATTTACTAGCGGGATACAATGAGCAGTTCTTC.